Listed below are T cell receptor beta chains from one sample, sequenced in a study of cytomegalovirus exposure and HLA in healthy donors. TCRdb keeps only in-frame clones here, not all; method: immunoSEQ multiplex PCR. The data hold some 78,000 clones, with 60% to 80% observed a single time. Sequenced material: PBMCs. The receptors shown here come from a woman in her forties or fifties in good health and CMV-seropositive. Both conserved end residues are part of each CDR3. The D gene is left open where the match is weak. Where a row states a size, it is once, few, many or the class of an expanded clone; other rows omit it.

d_call	v_call	j_call	cdr3_length	clone_size	cdr3_nt	cdr3_aa
TRBD2	TRBV29-1	TRBJ2-1	15	once	TGCAGCGTTGAAGGTCTAGCGGTAATCTACAATGAGCAGTTCTTC	CSVEGLAVIYNEQFF
TRBD2	TRBV11-3	TRBJ2-1	17	-	TGTGCCAGCAGCTTAGACCTGAGCGGGGTCTCCTACAATGAGCAGTTCTTC	CASSLDLSGVSYNEQFF
-	TRBV5-1	TRBJ2-5	14	-	TGCGCCAGCAGGACTTTCGACGGTCAAGAGACCCAGTACTTC	CASRTFDGQETQYF
-	TRBV27	TRBJ1-1	16	-	TGTGCCAGCAGTTTATCCTTTGGACACCCCAACACTGAAGCTTTCTTT	CASSLSFGHPNTEAFF
TRBD1	TRBV5-6	TRBJ1-2	17	-	TGTGCCAGCAGCTCTGCCAATTACAGGGGGAATAGGAATGGCTACACCTTC	CASSSANYRGNRNGYTF
-	TRBV7-8	TRBJ2-5	14	-	TGTGCCAGCAGCTTAGCTTTGCGGCCGGAGACCCAGTACTTC	CASSLALRPETQYF
TRBD2	TRBV10-2	TRBJ2-2	14	-	TGCGCCAGCAGTGAAATAGCGGGAGTTGGGGAGCTGTTTTTT	CASSEIAGVGELFF
-	TRBV7-9	TRBJ2-1	14	-	TGTGCCAGCAGCTTAGAGACTAACCACAATGAGCAGTTCTTC	CASSLETNHNEQFF
-	TRBV30	TRBJ2-7	13	-	TGTGCCTGGAGTCCTGGACACCCCTACGAGCAGTACTTC	CAWSPGHPYEQYF
-	TRBV12-1	TRBJ2-1	15	-	TGCGCCAGCAACCCGGGACTAGCGGGAGCCCATGAGCAGTTCTTC	CASNPGLAGAHEQFF
-	TRBV7-9	TRBJ1-2	16	once	TGTTCCAGCAGCTTAGACGGCTGGGAGTCTAACTATGGCTACACCTTC	CSSSLDGWESNYGYTF
TRBD2	TRBV27	TRBJ2-1	16	-	TGTGCCAGCAGTTTAGAGGCTAGCGGGAGGGCCTATGAGCAGTTCTTC	CASSLEASGRAYEQFF
-	TRBV6-1	TRBJ2-5	13	-	TGTGCCGGAAAGGGACACACCCAAGAGACCCAGTACTTC	CAGKGHTQETQYF
TRBD1	TRBV5-5	TRBJ1-2	16	-	TGTGCCAGCAGCTTTTTCGGAGGGGGCCGAAACTATGGCTACACCTTC	CASSFFGGGRNYGYTF